This entry lists 13 T cell receptor beta chains sequenced from one sample in a study of blood T cell repertoires in COVID-19. Produced via immunoSEQ multiplex PCR; TCRdb's table is partial and in-frame only. The sample yields under 250,000 clones, over 75% seen once. The sequenced sample was peripheral blood. The receptors derive from a woman older than 75 with acute or convalescent COVID-19.

The chain couples TRBV10-3 to TRBJ1-5, with D possibly matching TRBD1 (6 bases). V lost 8 bases and J lost 0, with 14 bases in between. Per the germline V gene, CDR1 is ENHRY and CDR2 is SYGVKD. CDR3 length equals 15 residues. The CDR3, as DNA: TGTGCCATCTCGGGGGGGCGGTATAGCAATCAGCCCCAGCATTTT. As protein: CAISGGRYSNQPQHF.

The V gene is TRBV12-5, the J gene TRBJ2-3, with TRBD2 matching 13 bases. The V and J ends lost 5 bases and 4 bases, in that order; junction bases with no gene match: 3. There are 15 residues in the CDR3. Germline lookup yields CDR1 LGHNT and CDR2 FRNRAP. Here the CDR3 reads CASGPTSGGADTQYF. In DNA form, the CDR3 reads TGTGCTAGTGGTCCAACTAGCGGGGGGGCAGATACGCAGTATTTT.

The rearrangement links TRBV5-4 to TRBJ2-2; 14 nucleotides align to TRBD2. The J segment lost 6 bases and the V segment lost 3 bases, leaving 7 bases of the junction unmatched. The CDR3 contains 17 residues. Germline values: CDR1 SGHNT, CDR2 YYREEE (reference sequence). DNA for the CDR3: TGTGCCAGCAGCTCGACTAGCGGGAGGGCCAGCGCCGGGGAGCTGTTTTTT. Translated: CASSSTSGRASAGELFF.

V and J are TRBV6-4 and TRBJ2-3, with D tentatively TRBD2 (6 bases). V shed 0 bases and J shed 0 bases, with 13 bases lying between them. The CDR3 runs 17 residues. Germline CDR1 is MRHNA and CDR2 is SNTAGT. The CDR3 nucleotides read TGTGCCAGCAGTGACTCAAACGGACTATCTAGCACAGATACGCAGTATTTT. Translation gives CASSDSNGLSSTDTQYF.

The chain is built from TRBV12-3 or TRBV12-4 and TRBJ1-1, with unresolved D. The CDR3 is 13 amino acids. Trimming removed 2 bases from V and 3 bases from J, with 7 bases in between. CDR3 residues: CASSLSEYTEAFF. The CDR3 region has the DNA TGTGCCAGCAGTTTATCGGAGTACACTGAAGCTTTCTTT.

The chain uses TRBV3-1 (or the pseudogene TRBV3-2) and TRBJ1-2; the D is unclear. Trimming took 1 base from V and 4 from J, leaving 19 bases between them. Germline CDR1 and CDR2: LGHDT and YNNKEL (reference sequence). This CDR3 is built from 17 residues. The chain's CDR3 is CASSQVPAARLSYGYTF. CDR3 in DNA: TGTGCCAGCAGCCAAGTACCGGCCGCTAGGCTGAGCTATGGCTACACCTTC.

The J gene is TRBJ2-1, the V gene TRBV4-2; possibly TRBD2 for D (6 bases). The CDR3 covers 16 residues. Trimming stripped 0 bases from V and 5 bases from J, with 14 bases between. The germline CDR1 and CDR2 sequences are LGHNA and YNFKEQ. CDR3: CASSQDGASDHNEQFF. The CDR3 DNA follows: TGTGCCAGCAGCCAAGATGGGGCTAGCGACCACAATGAGCAGTTCTTC.

The rearrangement uses TRBV5-1 and TRBJ2-1; 10 bases match TRBD1. Germline CDR1 is SGHRS and CDR2 is YFSETQ. This CDR3 has 15 amino acids. With 0 bases clipped from V and 7 bases from J, the junction kept 4 bases outside the gene matches. In DNA, the CDR3 is TGCGCCAGCAGCTTGGATGGGACAGGGGATAATGAGCAGTTCTTC. This translates into CASSLDGTGDNEQFF.

In its sample, this clone was seen once. V gene TRBV7-8 combines with J gene TRBJ1-4; TRBD1 might be the D (6 bases). Deletions cut 5 bases from V and 9 bases from J, with 13 bases between. The CDR3 sequence is 13 residues long. Germline V lookup: CDR1 SGHVS, CDR2 FQNEAQ. CDR3 in amino acids: CASSPSGGKKLFF. In nucleotides, the CDR3 is TGTGCCAGCAGCCCGTCGGGGGGCAAAAAACTGTTTTTT. Using reference TRBV7-8 and TRBJ1-4 for the parts outside the CDR3, the full variable domain is GAGVSQSPRYKVAKRGQDVALRCDPISGHVSLFWYQQALGQGPEFLTYFQNEAQLDKSGLPSDRFFAERPEGSVSTLKIQRTQQEDSAVYLCASSPSGGKKLFFGSGTQLSVL.

The chain carries TRBV6-6 and TRBJ2-2, with 7 bases matching TRBD2. Germline CDR1 reads MNHNY; CDR2 reads SVGAGI (reference sequence). Trimming cost V 2 bases and J 5 bases; bases outside gene matches: 2. The CDR3 consists of 14 residues. The CDR3 here is CASSYGTKTGELFF. For the CDR3, the DNA is TGTGCCAGCAGTTACGGGACTAAAACCGGGGAGCTGTTTTTT.

This sequence joins TRBV7-2 and TRBJ2-7, with TRBD1 matching over 8 bases. Germline V CDR1 and CDR2: SGHTA, FQGNSA. This CDR3 comprises 14 residues. V lost 5 bases and J lost 0; bases outside the gene matches: 3. Written as DNA, the CDR3 is TGTGCCAGCAGCGGGACAGGATTCTCCTACGAGCAGTACTTC. Amino acid sequence: CASSGTGFSYEQYF.

A few counts support this clone. CDR3 in amino acids: CASSPGQGAHNEQFF. In nucleotides, the CDR3 is TGCGCCAGCAGCCCGGGACAGGGGGCACACAATGAGCAGTTCTTC. The rearrangement links TRBV5-1 to TRBJ2-1; 12 bases fit TRBD1. V trimming: 4 bases; J trimming: 5 bases; junction bases outside the gene matches: 4. From germline, CDR1 is SGHRS and CDR2 YFSETQ. The CDR3 totals 15 residues.

The chain links TRBV28 to TRBJ1-3, with 7 nucleotides matching TRBD1. This CDR3 comprises 11 residues. CDR1 and CDR2 (germline): MDHEN, SYDVKM. CDR3 amino acids: CLVTGLNTIYF. For the CDR3, the DNA is TGTCTCGTGACAGGGTTGAACACCATATATTTT. Filled out from reference TRBV28 and TRBJ1-3, the complete variable domain reads DVKVTQSSRYLVKRTGEKVFLECVQDMDHENMFWYRQDPGLGLRLIYFSYDVKMKEKGDIPEGYSVSREKKERFSLILESASTNQTSMYLCLVTGLNTIYFGEGSWLTVV.